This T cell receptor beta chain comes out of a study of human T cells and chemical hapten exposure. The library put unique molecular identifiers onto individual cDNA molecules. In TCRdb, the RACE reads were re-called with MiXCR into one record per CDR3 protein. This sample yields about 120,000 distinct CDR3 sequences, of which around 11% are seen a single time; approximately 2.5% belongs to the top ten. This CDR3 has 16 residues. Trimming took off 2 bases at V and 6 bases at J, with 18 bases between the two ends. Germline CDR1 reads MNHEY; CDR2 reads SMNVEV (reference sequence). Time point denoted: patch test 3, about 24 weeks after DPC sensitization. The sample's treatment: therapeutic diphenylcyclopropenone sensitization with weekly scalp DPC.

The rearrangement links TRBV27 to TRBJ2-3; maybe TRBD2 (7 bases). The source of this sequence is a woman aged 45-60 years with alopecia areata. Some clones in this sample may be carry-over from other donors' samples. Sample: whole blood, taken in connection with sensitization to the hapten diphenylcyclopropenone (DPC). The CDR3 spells CASSLVGRGGPDTQYF. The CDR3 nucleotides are TGTGCCAGCAGTTTAGTGGGCAGGGGAGGGCCGGATACGCAGTATTTT.